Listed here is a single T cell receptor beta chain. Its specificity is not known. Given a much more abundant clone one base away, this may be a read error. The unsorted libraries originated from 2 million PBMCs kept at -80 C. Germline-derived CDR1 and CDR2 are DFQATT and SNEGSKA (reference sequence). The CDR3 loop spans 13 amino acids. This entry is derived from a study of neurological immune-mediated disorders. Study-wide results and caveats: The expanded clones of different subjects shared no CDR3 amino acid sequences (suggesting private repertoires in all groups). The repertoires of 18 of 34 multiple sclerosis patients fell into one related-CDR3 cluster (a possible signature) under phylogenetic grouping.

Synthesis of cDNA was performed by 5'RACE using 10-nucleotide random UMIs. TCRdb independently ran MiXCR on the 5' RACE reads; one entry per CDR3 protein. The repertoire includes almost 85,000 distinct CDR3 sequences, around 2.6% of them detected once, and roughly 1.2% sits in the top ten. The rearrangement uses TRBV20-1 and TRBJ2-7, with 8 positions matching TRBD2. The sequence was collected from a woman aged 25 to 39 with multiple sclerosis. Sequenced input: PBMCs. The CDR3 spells CSDRGEREFEQYF. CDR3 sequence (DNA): TGCAGTGATAGAGGGGAGCGGGAGTTCGAGCAGTACTTC.